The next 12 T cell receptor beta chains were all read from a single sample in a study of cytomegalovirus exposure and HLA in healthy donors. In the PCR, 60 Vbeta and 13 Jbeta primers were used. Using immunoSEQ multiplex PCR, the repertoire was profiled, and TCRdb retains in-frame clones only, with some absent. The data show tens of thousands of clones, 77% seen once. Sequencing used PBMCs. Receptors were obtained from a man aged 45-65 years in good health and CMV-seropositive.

In DNA form, the CDR3 reads TGTGCCATCAGCACCGGGACTAGCGGGAGTGGAGAGCAGTTCTTC. It yields the protein CAISTGTSGSGEQFF. The genes are TRBV10-3 and TRBJ2-1; 14 nucleotides match TRBD2. Germline CDR1 is ENHRY and CDR2 is SYGVKD. V lost 6 bases to trimming and J lost 10 bases; unmatched junction nucleotides: 8. The CDR3 extends over 15 amino acids.

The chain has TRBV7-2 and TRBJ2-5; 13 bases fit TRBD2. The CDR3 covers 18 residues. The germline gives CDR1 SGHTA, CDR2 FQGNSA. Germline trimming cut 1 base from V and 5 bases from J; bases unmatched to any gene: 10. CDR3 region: CASSLGGLAGRLSETQYF. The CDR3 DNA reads TGTGCCAGCAGCTTAGGGGGACTAGCGGGAAGGTTGTCGGAGACCCAGTACTTC. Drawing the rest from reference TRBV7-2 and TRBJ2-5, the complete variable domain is GAGVSQSPSNKVTEKGKDVELRCDPISGHTALYWYRQSLGQGLEFLIYFQGNSAPDKSGLPSDRFSAERTGGSVSTLTIQRTQQEDSAVYLCASSLGGLAGRLSETQYFGPGTRLLVL.

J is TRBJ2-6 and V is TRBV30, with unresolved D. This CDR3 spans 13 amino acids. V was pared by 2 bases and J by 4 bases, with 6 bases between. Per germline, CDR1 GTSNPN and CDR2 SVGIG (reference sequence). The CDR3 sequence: CAWSLTGANVLTF. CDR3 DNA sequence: TGTGCCTGGAGTTTAACAGGGGCCAACGTCCTGACTTTC.

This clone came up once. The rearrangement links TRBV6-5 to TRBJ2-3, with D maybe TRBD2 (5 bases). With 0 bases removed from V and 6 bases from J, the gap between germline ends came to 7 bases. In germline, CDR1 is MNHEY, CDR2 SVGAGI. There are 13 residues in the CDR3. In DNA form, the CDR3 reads TGTGCCAGCAGTTACTCGACTAAGGATACGCAGTATTTT. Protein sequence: CASSYSTKDTQYF.

The CDR3 loop is CASSPGTSGRWEQYF. CDR3 DNA sequence: TGTGCCAGCTCACCTGGGACTAGCGGGAGATGGGAGCAGTACTTC. The chain employs TRBV18 and TRBJ2-7; TRBD2 aligns across 14 bases. This CDR3 region has 15 residues. CDR1 is KGHSH and CDR2 is LQKENI in the germline V gene. V trimming: 3 bases; J trimming: 7 bases; junction bases outside the gene matches: 5.

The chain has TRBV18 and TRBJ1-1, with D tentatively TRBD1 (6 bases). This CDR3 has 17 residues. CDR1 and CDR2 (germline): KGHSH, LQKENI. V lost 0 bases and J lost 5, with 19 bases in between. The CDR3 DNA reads TGTGCCAGCTCACCACCGGTGTCAGGGGCCCGTCCAACTGAAGCTTTCTTT. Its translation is CASSPPVSGARPTEAFF.

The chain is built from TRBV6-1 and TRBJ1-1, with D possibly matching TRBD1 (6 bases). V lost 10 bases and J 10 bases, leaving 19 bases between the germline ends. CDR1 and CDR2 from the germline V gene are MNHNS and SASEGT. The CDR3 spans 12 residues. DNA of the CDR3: TGTGCCACCTCAGCTGCGGGCAGGGGAGCTTTCTTT. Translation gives CATSAAGRGAFF.

CDR3 protein: CASSPPPSGRNEQYF. The CDR3 DNA is TGTGCCAGCTCACCACCCCCTAGCGGGAGAAACGAGCAGTACTTC. The chain uses TRBV18 and TRBJ2-7; 10 nucleotides match TRBD2. CDR3 size: 15 residues. The trim removed 0 bases at V and 5 bases at J, leaving 4 bases unmatched. In germline, CDR1 is KGHSH, CDR2 LQKENI.

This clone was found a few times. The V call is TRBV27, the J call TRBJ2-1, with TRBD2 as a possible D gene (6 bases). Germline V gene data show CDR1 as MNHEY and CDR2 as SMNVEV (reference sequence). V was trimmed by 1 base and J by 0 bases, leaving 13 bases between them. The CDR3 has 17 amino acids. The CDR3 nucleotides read TGTGCCAGCAGTTTATTTGGGCTCGGGAGCTCCTACAATGAGCAGTTCTTC. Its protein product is CASSLFGLGSSYNEQFF.

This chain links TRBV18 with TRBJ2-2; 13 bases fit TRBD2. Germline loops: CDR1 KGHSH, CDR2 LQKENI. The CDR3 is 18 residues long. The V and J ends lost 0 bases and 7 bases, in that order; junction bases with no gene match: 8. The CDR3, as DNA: TGTGCCAGCTCACCACCACGGACTAGCGGGAGATCAAGCGGGGAGCTGTTTTTT. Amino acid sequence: CASSPPRTSGRSSGELFF.

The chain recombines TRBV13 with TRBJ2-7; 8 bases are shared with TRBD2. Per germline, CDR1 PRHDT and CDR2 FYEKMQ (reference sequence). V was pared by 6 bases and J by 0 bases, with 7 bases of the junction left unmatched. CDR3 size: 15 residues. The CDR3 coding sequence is TGTGCCAGCAGTTATACTAGCGGAACCTCCTACGAGCAGTACTTC. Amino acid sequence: CASSYTSGTSYEQYF. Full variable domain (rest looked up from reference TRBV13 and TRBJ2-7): AAGVIQSPRHLIKEKRETATLKCYPIPRHDTVYWYQQGPGQDPQFLISFYEKMQSDKGSIPDRFSAQQFSDYHSELNMSSLELGDSALYFCASSYTSGTSYEQYFGPGTRLTVT.

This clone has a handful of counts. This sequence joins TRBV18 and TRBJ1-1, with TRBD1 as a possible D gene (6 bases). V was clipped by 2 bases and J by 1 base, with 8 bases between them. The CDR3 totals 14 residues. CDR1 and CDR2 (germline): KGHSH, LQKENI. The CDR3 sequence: CASSPTTGNTEAFF. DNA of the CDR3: TGTGCCAGCTCACCAACGACAGGGAACACTGAAGCTTTCTTT.